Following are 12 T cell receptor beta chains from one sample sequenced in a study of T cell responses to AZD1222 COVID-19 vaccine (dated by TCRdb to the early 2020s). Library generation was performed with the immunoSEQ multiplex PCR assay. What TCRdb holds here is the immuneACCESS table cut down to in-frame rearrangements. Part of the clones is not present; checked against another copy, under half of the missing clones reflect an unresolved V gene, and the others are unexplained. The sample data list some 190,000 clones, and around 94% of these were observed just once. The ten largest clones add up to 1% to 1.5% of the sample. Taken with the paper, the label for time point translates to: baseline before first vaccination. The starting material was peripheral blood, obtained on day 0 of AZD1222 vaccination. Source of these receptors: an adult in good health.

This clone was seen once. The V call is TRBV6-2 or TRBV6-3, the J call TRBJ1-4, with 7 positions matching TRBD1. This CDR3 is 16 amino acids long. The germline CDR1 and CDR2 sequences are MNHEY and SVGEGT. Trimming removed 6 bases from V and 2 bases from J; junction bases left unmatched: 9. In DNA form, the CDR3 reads TGTGCCAGCAGCTCCCGACAGGGAGGGACTAATGAAAAACTGTTTTTT. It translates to CASSSRQGGTNEKLFF.

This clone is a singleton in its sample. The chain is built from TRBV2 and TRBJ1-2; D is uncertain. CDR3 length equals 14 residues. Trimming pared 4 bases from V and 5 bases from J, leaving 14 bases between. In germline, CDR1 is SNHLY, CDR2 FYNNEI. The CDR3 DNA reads TGTGCCAGCAGTGTCGTCAGAATTGCGTATGGCTACACCTTC. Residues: CASSVVRIAYGYTF.

The CDR3 is CASSVNTGELFF. CDR3 coding DNA: TGTGCCAGCAGCGTCAACACCGGGGAGCTGTTTTTT. The chain recombines TRBV27 with TRBJ2-2, with D hard to call. CDR3 length: 12 amino acids. Trimming left V 6 bases short and J 2 bases short, with 4 bases between. Germline-derived CDR1 and CDR2 are MNHEY and SMNVEV (reference sequence).

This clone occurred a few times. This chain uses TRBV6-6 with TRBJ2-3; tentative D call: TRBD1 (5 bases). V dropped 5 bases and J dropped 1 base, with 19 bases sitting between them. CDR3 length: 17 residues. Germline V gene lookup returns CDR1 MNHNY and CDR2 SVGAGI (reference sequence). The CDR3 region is CASSPPWGKRGTDTQYF. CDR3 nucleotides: TGTGCCAGCAGTCCCCCTTGGGGCAAAAGGGGCACAGATACGCAGTATTTT.

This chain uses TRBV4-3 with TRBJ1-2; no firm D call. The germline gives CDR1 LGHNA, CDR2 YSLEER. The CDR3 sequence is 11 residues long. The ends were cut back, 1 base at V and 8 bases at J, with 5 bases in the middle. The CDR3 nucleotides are TGCGCCAGCAGCCAAGGACGAGGCTACACCTTC. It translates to CASSQGRGYTF.

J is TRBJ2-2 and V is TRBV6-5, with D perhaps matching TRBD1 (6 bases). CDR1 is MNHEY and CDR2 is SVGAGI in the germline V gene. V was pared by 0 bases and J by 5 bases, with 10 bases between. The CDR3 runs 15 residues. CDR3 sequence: CASSYSQGRTGELFF. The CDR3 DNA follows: TGTGCCAGCAGTTACTCCCAGGGGAGAACCGGGGAGCTGTTTTTT.

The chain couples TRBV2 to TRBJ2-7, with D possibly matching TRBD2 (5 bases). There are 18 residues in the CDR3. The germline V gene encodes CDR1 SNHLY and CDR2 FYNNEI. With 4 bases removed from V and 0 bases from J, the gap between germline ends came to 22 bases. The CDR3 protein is CASSALGRAGRNSYEQYF. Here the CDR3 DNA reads TGTGCCAGCAGTGCTTTAGGTAGGGCGGGCCGTAACTCCTACGAGCAGTACTTC.

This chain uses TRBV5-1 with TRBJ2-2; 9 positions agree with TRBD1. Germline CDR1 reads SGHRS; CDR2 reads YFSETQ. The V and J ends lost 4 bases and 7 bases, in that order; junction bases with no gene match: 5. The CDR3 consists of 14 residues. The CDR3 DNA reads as TGCGCCAGCAGCGCGGGACAGGGTGGCGGGGAGCTGTTTTTT. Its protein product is CASSAGQGGGELFF.

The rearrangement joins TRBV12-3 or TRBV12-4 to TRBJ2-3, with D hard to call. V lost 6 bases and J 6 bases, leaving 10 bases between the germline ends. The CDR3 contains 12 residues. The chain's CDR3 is CASSPIWDTQYF. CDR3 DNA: TGTGCCAGCAGCCCGATCTGGGATACGCAGTATTTT.

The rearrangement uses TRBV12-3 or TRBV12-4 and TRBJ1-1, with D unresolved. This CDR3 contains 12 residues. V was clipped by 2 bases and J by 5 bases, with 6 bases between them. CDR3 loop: CASSLQRTEAFF. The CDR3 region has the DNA TGTGCCAGCAGTTTACAGAGAACTGAAGCTTTCTTT.

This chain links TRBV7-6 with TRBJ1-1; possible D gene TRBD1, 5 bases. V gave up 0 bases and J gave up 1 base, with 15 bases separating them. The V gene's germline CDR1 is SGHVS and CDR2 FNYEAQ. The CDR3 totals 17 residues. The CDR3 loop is CASSLAFMGTENTEAFF. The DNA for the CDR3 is TGTGCCAGCAGCTTAGCTTTTATGGGGACCGAGAACACTGAAGCTTTCTTT.

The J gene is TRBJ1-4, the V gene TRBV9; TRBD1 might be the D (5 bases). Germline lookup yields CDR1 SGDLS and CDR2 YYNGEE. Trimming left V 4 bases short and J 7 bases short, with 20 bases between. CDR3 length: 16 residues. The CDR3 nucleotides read TGTGCCAGCAGCTTGGGGTGGGGGGAACAAGTTGAAAAACTGTTTTTT. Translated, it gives CASSLGWGEQVEKLFF. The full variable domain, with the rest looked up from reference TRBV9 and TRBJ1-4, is DSGVTQTPKHLITATGQRVTLRCSPRSGDLSVYWYQQSLDQGLQFLIQYYNGEERAKGNILERFSAQQFPDLHSELNLSSLELGDSALYFCASSLGWGEQVEKLFFGSGTQLSVL.